The present T cell receptor (beta chain) was sequenced within a study of control samples from healthy donors and cancer patients (TCRdb year 2020). Libraries were prepared through the immunoSEQ multiplex PCR assay. In TCRdb, the immuneACCESS table is reduced to in-frame sequences with V and J assigned. These tables do not hold every clone; where another copy was compared, an unresolved V gene accounts for under half, and the others remain unexplained. Here the sample has 97,000 or so clones; around 90% occur a single time. 2% to 2.5% of the sample belongs to the ten largest clones. On this clone: Its recognized antigen is unknown. No base quality information exists; no much larger clone differs at one position.

The germline V gene encodes CDR1 SEHNR and CDR2 FQNEAQ (reference sequence). Trimmed from V: 5 bases; trimmed from J: 2 bases; junction bases lacking a gene match: 6. From its cysteine to its phenylalanine, the CDR3 spans 16 amino acids. Left in the record is the CDR3 DNA by itself, 48 bases read in frame from the first base. This chain joins TRBV7-9 to TRBJ2-6; 7 bases in between match TRBD1. What was sequenced was blood. The sequence derives from a woman under 30 in good health. The CDR3 loop reads CASSLYQGAGANVLTF. The nucleotides are TGTGCCAGCAGCCTGTATCAGGGGGCTGGGGCCAACGTCCTGACTTTC.